This T cell receptor (beta chain) is from a study of T cell repertoires in aging, cancer and after chemotherapy. The CDR3 runs 14 residues. Trimming stripped 0 bases from V and 4 bases from J, with 12 bases between. The V gene's germline CDR1 is DFQATT and CDR2 SNEGSKA (reference sequence). TRB rearrangements spanning V, D and J were amplified using mixed TRB-A/B primers. TCRdb re-called the multiplex PCR reads with MiXCR, one entry per CDR3 protein. The profile shows thousands of distinct CDR3 sequences, approximately 50% of them singletons. Amplification of TCR beta used genomic DNA extracted from peripheral blood.

The sequenced material came from blood. This receptor was identified in a human donor with a solid tumor. The chain combines TRBV20-1 with TRBJ1-2, with D unclear. CDR3 in DNA: TGCAGTGCTAGAGAGGAGATTTGGGGCTATGGCTACACCTTC. This encodes CSAREEIWGYGYTF.